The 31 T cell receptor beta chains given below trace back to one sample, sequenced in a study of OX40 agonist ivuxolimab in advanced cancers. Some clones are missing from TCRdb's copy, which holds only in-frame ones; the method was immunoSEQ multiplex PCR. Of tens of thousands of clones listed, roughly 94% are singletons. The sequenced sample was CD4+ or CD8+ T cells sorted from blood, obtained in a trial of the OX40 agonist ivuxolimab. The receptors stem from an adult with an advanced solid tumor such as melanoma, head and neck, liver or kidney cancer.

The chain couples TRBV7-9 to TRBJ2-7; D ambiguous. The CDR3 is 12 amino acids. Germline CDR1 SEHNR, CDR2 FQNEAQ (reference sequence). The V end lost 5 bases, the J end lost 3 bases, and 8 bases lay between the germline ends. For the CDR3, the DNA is TGTGCCAGCAGCAGGAACATCTACGAGCAGTACTTC. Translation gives CASSRNIYEQYF.

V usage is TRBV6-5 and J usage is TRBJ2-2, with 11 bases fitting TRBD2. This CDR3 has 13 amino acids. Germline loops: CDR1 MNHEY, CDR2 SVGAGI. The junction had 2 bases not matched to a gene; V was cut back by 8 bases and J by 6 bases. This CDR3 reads CASGLAGAGELFF. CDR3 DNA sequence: TGTGCCAGCGGACTAGCGGGTGCCGGGGAGCTGTTTTTT.

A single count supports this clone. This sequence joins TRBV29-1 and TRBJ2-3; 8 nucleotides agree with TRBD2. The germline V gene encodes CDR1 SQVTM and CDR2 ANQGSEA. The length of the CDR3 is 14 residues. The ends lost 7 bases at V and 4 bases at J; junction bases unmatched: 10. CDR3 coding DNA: TGCAGCGCTATACTAGCGGAGGGGGCAGATACGCAGTATTTT. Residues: CSAILAEGADTQYF.

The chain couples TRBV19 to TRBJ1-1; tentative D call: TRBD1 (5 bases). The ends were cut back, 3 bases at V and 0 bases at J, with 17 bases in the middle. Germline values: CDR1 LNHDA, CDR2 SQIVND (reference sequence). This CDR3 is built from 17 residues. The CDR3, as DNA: TGTGCCAGTAGTATTGGGCCAGGGTGGGGAATGAACACTGAAGCTTTCTTT. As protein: CASSIGPGWGMNTEAFF. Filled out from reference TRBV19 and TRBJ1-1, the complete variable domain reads DGGITQSPKYLFRKEGQNVTLSCEQNLNHDAMYWYRQDPGQGLRLIYYSQIVNDFQKGDIAEGYSVSREKKESFPLTVTSAQKNPTAFYLCASSIGPGWGMNTEAFFGQGTRLTVV.

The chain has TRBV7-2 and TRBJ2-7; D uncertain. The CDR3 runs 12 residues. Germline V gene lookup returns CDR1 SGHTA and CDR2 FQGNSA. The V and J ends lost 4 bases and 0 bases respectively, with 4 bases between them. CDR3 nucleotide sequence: TGTGCCAGCAGCTCGAGCTCCTACGAGCAGTACTTC. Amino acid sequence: CASSSSSYEQYF.

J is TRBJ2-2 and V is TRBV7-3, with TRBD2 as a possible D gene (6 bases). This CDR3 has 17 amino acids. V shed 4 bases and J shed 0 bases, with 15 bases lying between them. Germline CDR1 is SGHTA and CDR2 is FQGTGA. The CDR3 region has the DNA TGTGCCAGCAGCTCTAGGACTACCCGGACGAACACCGGGGAGCTGTTTTTT. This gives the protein CASSSRTTRTNTGELFF.

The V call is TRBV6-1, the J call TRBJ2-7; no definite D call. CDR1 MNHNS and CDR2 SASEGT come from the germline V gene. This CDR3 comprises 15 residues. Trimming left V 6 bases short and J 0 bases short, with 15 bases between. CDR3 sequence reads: CASSALPSSSYEQYF. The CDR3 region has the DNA TGTGCCAGCAGCGCCCTTCCGAGTAGCTCCTACGAGCAGTACTTC.

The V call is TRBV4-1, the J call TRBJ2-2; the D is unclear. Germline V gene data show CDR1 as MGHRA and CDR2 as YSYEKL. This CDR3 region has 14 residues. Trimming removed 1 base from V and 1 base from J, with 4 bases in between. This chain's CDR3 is CASSQGQNTGELFF. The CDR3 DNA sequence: TGCGCCAGCAGCCAAGGGCAGAACACCGGGGAGCTGTTTTTT.

CDR3 sequence reads: CASSPDLGGRVTEAFF. CDR3 coding DNA: TGCGCCAGCAGCCCGGACCTCGGGGGTCGGGTCACTGAAGCTTTCTTT. This chain connects TRBV4-1 to TRBJ1-1; possible D gene TRBD1, 5 bases. CDR3 length equals 16 residues. Germline CDR1 and CDR2: MGHRA and YSYEKL. Trimming cost V 4 bases and J 4 bases, with 19 bases left between them.

The CDR3 DNA reads as TGTGCCAGCAGCGTGGGGACGGATCTATGGGGCTACACCTTC. It is translated as CASSVGTDLWGYTF. The chain has TRBV9 and TRBJ1-2; D is possibly TRBD1 (5 bases). CDR1 is SGDLS and CDR2 is YYNGEE in the germline V gene. The CDR3 is made up of 14 amino acids. V lost 2 bases, J lost 8 bases, and 16 bases lay in between.

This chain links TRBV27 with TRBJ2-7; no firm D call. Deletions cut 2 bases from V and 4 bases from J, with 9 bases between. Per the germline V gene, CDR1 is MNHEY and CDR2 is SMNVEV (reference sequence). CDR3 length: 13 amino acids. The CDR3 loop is CASSLKSGYEQYF. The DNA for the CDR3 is TGTGCCAGCAGTTTAAAATCGGGTTACGAGCAGTACTTC.

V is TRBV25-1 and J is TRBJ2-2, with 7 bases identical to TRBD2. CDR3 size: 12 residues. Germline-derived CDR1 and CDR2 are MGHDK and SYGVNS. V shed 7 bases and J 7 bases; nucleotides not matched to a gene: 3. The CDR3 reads CASTPGGGELFF. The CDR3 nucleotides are TGTGCCAGCACCCCGGGAGGCGGGGAGCTGTTTTTT.

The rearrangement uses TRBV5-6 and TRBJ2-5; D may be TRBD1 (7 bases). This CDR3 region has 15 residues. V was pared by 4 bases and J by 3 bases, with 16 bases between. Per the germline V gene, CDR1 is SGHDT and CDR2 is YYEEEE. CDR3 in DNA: TGTGCCAGCAGCGCTTTCCAGGGGGGAAAAGAGACCCAGTACTTC. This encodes CASSAFQGGKETQYF.

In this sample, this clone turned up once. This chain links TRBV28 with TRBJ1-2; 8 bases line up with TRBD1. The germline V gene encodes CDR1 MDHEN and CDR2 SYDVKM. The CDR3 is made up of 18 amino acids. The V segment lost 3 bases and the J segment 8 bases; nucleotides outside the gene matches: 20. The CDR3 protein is CASSFSRMTGEFLGGYTF. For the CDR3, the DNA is TGTGCCAGCAGTTTTTCGCGAATGACAGGGGAGTTCCTCGGAGGCTACACCTTC.

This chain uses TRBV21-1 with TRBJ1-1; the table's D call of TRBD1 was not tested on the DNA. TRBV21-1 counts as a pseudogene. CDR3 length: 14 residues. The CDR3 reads CASSKVMTGEGAFF. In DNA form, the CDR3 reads TGTGCCAGCAGCAAAGTTATGACAGGGGAAGGGGCTTTCTTT.

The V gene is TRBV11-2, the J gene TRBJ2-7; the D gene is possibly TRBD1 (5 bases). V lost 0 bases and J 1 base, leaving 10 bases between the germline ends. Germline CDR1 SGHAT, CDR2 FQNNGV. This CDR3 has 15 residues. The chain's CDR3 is CASSLEAGPSYEQYF. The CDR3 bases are TGTGCCAGCAGCTTAGAGGCAGGGCCTTCCTACGAGCAGTACTTC.

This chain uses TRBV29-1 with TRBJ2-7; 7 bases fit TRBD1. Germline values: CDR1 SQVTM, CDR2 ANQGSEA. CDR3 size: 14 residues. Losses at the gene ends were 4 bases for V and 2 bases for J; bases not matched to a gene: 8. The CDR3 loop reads CSVVYGTVTYEQYF. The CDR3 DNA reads TGCAGCGTTGTCTATGGGACAGTTACCTACGAGCAGTACTTC.

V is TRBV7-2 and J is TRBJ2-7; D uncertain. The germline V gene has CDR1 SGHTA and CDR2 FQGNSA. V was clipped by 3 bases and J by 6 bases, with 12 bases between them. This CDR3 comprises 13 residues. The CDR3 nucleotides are TGTGCCAGCAGCTTCGAACCCCTTAGCGAGCAGTACTTC. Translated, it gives CASSFEPLSEQYF.

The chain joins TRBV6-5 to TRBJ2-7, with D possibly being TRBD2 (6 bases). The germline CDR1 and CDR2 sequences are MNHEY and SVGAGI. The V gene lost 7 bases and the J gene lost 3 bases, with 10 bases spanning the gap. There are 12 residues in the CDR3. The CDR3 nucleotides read TGTGCCAGCACTTTGGGGGGCTACGAGCAGTACTTC. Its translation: CASTLGGYEQYF.

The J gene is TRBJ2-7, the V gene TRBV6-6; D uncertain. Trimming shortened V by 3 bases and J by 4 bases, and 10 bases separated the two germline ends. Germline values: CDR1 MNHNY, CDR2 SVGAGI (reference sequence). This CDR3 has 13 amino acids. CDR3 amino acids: CASSYSLEYEQYF. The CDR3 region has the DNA TGTGCCAGCAGTTATAGTCTCGAGTACGAGCAGTACTTC.

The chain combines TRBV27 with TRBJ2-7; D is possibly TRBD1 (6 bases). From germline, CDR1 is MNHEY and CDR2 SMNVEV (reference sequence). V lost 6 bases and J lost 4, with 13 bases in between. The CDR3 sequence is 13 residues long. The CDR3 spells CASSLGQNYEQYF. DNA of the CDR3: TGTGCCAGCAGCCTCGGACAGAATTACGAGCAGTACTTC.

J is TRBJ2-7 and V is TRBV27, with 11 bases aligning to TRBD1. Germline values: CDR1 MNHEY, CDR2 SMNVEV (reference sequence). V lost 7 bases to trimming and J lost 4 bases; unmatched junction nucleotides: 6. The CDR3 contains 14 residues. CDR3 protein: CASKYGTGGYEQYF. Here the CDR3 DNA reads TGTGCCAGCAAATACGGGACAGGGGGATACGAGCAGTACTTC.

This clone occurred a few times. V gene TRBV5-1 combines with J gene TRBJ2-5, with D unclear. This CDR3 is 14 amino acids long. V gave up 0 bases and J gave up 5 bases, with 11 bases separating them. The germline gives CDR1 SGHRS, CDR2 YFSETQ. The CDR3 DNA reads TGCGCCAGCAGCTTGGAAACCCTTTTTGAGACCCAGTACTTC. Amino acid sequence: CASSLETLFETQYF. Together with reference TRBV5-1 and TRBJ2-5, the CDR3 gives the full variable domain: KAGVTQTPRYLIKTRGQQVTLSCSPISGHRSVSWYQQTPGQGLQFLFEYFSETQRNKGNFPGRFSGRQFSNSRSEMNVSTLELGDSALYLCASSLETLFETQYFGPGTRLLVL.

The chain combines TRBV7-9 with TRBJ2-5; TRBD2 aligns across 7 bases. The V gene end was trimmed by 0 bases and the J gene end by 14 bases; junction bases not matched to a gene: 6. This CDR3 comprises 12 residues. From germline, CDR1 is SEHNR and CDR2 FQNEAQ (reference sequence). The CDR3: CASSLAAGAPYF. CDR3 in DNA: TGTGCCAGCAGCTTAGCGGCGGGAGCCCCATACTTC.

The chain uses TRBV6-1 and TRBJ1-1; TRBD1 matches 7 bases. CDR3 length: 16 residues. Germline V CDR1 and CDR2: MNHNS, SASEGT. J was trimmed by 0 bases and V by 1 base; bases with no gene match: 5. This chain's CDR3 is CASSEDRGRMNTEAFF. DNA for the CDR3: TGTGCCAGCAGTGAAGACAGGGGAAGAATGAACACTGAAGCTTTCTTT.

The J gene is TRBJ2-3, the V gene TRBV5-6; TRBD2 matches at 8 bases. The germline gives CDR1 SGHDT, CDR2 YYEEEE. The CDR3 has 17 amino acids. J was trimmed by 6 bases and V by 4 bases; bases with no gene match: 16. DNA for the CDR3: TGTGCCAGCAGCCAAATGGCTAGCGGGTATCTAGGGGATACGCAGTATTTT. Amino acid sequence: CASSQMASGYLGDTQYF.

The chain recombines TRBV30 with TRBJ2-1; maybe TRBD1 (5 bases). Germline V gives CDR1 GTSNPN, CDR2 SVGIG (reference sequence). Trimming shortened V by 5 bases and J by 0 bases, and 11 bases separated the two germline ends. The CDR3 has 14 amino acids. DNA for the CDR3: TGTGCCTGGGGCTGGGGCGGCTCCTACAATGAGCAGTTCTTC. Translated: CAWGWGGSYNEQFF.

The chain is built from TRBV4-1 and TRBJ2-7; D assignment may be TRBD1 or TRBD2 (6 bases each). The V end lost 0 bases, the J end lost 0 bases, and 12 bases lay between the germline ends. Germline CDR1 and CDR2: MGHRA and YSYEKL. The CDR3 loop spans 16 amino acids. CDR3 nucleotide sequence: TGCGCCAGCAGCCAAGATGGGGGGCGTGTCTCCTACGAGCAGTACTTC. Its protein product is CASSQDGGRVSYEQYF.

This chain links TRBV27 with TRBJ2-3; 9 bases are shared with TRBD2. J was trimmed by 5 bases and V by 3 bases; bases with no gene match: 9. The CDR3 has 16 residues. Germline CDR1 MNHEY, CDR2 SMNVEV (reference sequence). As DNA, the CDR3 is TGTGCCAGCAGTTTTTTCGCGGGAGGGCCCGAAGATACGCAGTATTTT. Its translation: CASSFFAGGPEDTQYF.

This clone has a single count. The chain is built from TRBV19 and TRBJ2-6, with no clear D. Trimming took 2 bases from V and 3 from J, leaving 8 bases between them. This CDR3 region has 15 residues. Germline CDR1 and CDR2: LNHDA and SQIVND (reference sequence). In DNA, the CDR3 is TGTGCCAGTAGTATATGGGGAAATGGGGCCAACGTCCTGACTTTC. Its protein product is CASSIWGNGANVLTF.

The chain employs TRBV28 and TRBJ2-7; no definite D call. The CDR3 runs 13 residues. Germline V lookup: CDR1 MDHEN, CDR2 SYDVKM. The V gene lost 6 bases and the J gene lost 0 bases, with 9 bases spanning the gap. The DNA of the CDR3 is TGTGCCAGCAGGACTCGGCCCTCCTACGAGCAGTACTTC. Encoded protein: CASRTRPSYEQYF.